These 24 T cell receptor beta chains share one sample of origin, sequenced in a study of T cell responses to AZD1222 COVID-19 vaccine. Some clones are missing from TCRdb's copy, which holds only in-frame ones; the method was immunoSEQ multiplex PCR. Among about 140,000 clones listed, approximately 92% were seen once. The sample here was peripheral blood, taken 28 days after the second AZD1222 dose. These receptors were obtained from an adult who received the AZD1222 COVID-19 vaccine.

The V and J genes are TRBV7-2 and TRBJ2-7; D is perhaps TRBD2 (6 bases). V lost 3 bases to trimming and J lost 6 bases, with 9 bases between them. Germline loops: CDR1 SGHTA, CDR2 FQGNSA. The CDR3 has 12 amino acids. This CDR3 is CASSFGGSEQYF. The CDR3 coding sequence is TGTGCCAGCAGCTTTGGAGGGTCCGAGCAGTACTTC.

The V call is TRBV18, the J call TRBJ2-7, with 8 positions matching TRBD2. Germline loops: CDR1 KGHSH, CDR2 LQKENI. The V and J ends lost 1 base and 5 bases, in that order; junction bases with no gene match: 7. The CDR3 loop spans 15 amino acids. CDR3 protein: CASSPQRESTHEQYF. CDR3 sequence (DNA): TGTGCCAGCTCACCACAGCGGGAGAGTACCCACGAGCAGTACTTC.

This chain links TRBV4-1 with TRBJ2-7; D might be TRBD1 (5 bases). The germline CDR1 and CDR2 sequences are MGHRA and YSYEKL. Trimming removed 1 base from V and 6 bases from J, with 16 bases in between. This CDR3 contains 15 residues. CDR3 in amino acids: CASSQVPRGRGEQYF. CDR3 nucleotides: TGCGCCAGCAGCCAAGTACCCCGAGGTAGGGGCGAGCAGTACTTC.

The rearrangement joins TRBV6-5 to TRBJ2-3, with 14 bases matching TRBD2. The CDR3 length is 15 residues. The V and J ends lost 5 bases and 3 bases, in that order; junction bases with no gene match: 1. Germline V gene lookup returns CDR1 MNHEY and CDR2 SVGAGI. The CDR3 nucleotides read TGTGCCAGCAGTAGGACTAGCGGGAGGACAGATACGCAGTATTTT. Protein sequence: CASSRTSGRTDTQYF.

The chain links TRBV7-2 to TRBJ1-2, with 11 bases matching TRBD1. Germline CDR1 is SGHTA and CDR2 is FQGNSA. This CDR3 contains 16 residues. V lost 1 base, J lost 7 bases, and 8 bases stayed unmatched. The CDR3 coding sequence is TGTGCCAGCAGCTTAGTTCGTGGGACAGGGGGTAGTGGCTACACCTTC. This codes for CASSLVRGTGGSGYTF.

To note about this clone: At one end, the junction sequence differs from germline, possibly due to a read error. This chain links TRBV7-7 with TRBJ2-1; no reliable D call. The CDR3 runs 15 residues. Germline V gene lookup returns CDR1 SSHAT and CDR2 FNYEAQ (reference sequence). The DNA of the CDR3 is TGTGCTAGCAGCCAAACACCCGGATCCTACAATGAGCAGTTCTTC. Its protein product is CASSQTPGSYNEQFF.

This rearrangement joins TRBV5-1 to TRBJ2-1; 10 nucleotides line up with TRBD1. CDR3 size: 16 residues. V was clipped by 0 bases and J by 7 bases; unmatched bases: 7. Germline values: CDR1 SGHRS, CDR2 YFSETQ. Here the CDR3 reads CASSLGGTGVANEQFF. DNA of the CDR3: TGCGCCAGCAGCTTGGGCGGGACAGGGGTTGCTAATGAGCAGTTCTTC.

The chain recombines TRBV11-2 with TRBJ2-5; tentative D call: TRBD1 (6 bases). Germline CDR1 SGHAT, CDR2 FQNNGV. V gave up 0 bases and J gave up 4 bases, with 15 bases separating them. This CDR3 has 16 residues. The CDR3, as DNA: TGTGCCAGCAGCTTAGATGTGCAGGGGATAGGAGAGACCCAGTACTTC. Amino acid sequence: CASSLDVQGIGETQYF.

J is TRBJ2-3 and V is TRBV7-9; 8 bases are shared with TRBD2. With V trimmed by 1 base and J by 6 bases, 9 bases remained unmatched. Germline V gives CDR1 SEHNR, CDR2 FQNEAQ (reference sequence). This CDR3 comprises 16 residues. The CDR3 sequence: CASSLEAGVHWDTQYF. The CDR3 bases are TGTGCCAGCAGCTTAGAAGCGGGAGTGCATTGGGATACGCAGTATTTT.

The chain recombines TRBV12-3 or TRBV12-4 with TRBJ1-2; D possibly corresponds to TRBD1 (5 bases). The CDR3 is made up of 12 amino acids. V was shortened by 7 bases and J by 3 bases, with 9 bases between the two germline ends. Here the CDR3 reads CASTRTYYGYTF. CDR3 nucleotide sequence: TGTGCCAGCACCCGGACATACTATGGCTACACCTTC.

This clone occurred a few times. The V and J genes are TRBV2 and TRBJ1-5; D ambiguous. V shed 7 bases and J shed 4 bases, with 11 bases lying between them. CDR3 size: 13 residues. Per the germline V gene, CDR1 is SNHLY and CDR2 is FYNNEI. CDR3 nucleotides: TGTGCCAGCAAGGGTGAACAGAATCAGCCCCAGCATTTT. This encodes CASKGEQNQPQHF.

In DNA, the CDR3 is TGTGCCAGCAGTTTCGACAGGGGAACTTTCTTT. It encodes CASSFDRGTFF. The V and J genes are TRBV6-6 and TRBJ1-1, with 8 bases lining up with TRBD1. Per the germline V gene, CDR1 is MNHNY and CDR2 is SVGAGI (reference sequence). The trim removed 4 bases at V and 12 bases at J, leaving 4 bases unmatched. CDR3 length: 11 amino acids.

V gene TRBV15 combines with J gene TRBJ2-1; a possible D gene is TRBD2 (5 bases). Germline CDR1 reads LNHNV; CDR2 reads YYDKDF (reference sequence). Deletions cut 0 bases from V and 6 bases from J, with 12 bases between. This CDR3 is 15 amino acids long. CDR3 protein: CATSRDRARGNEQFF. CDR3 sequence (DNA): TGTGCCACCAGCAGAGATAGGGCCCGGGGCAATGAGCAGTTCTTC.

The rearrangement uses TRBV29-1 and TRBJ2-5; 10 bases line up with TRBD1. Per germline, CDR1 SQVTM and CDR2 ANQGSEA. The ends lost 5 bases at V and 5 bases at J; junction bases unmatched: 14. This CDR3 is 16 amino acids long. CDR3 nucleotide sequence: TGCAGCGTTCCCTCGGGACAGGGGCGCATGGGGGAGACCCAGTACTTC. The encoded protein is CSVPSGQGRMGETQYF.

The chain recombines TRBV25-1 with TRBJ2-7, with 9 bases fitting TRBD2. V shed 6 bases and J 0 bases; nucleotides not matched to a gene: 3. The CDR3 has 14 residues. Germline values: CDR1 MGHDK, CDR2 SYGVNS. In DNA form, the CDR3 reads TGTGCCAGCAGGACTAGCGGAGGCTCCTACGAGCAGTACTTC. Encoded protein: CASRTSGGSYEQYF.

This chain connects TRBV4-3 to TRBJ2-7; 8 nucleotides agree with TRBD2. Losses at the gene ends were 0 bases for V and 6 bases for J; bases not matched to a gene: 10. The V gene's germline CDR1 is LGHNA and CDR2 YSLEER. This CDR3 comprises 16 residues. The CDR3 here is CASSQDLGREGIEQYF. The CDR3 nucleotides are TGCGCCAGCAGCCAAGACTTAGGACGGGAGGGCATCGAGCAGTACTTC.

V and J are TRBV6-1 and TRBJ1-1; D perhaps matches TRBD1 (5 bases). Trimming cost V 0 bases and J 2 bases, with 10 bases left between them. Germline values: CDR1 MNHNS, CDR2 SASEGT. The CDR3 has 15 amino acids. CDR3 nucleotide sequence: TGTGCCAGCAGTGAAGCGGGGGTAGCTAACACTGAAGCTTTCTTT. Protein product: CASSEAGVANTEAFF.

V and J are TRBV15 and TRBJ1-4; D remains ambiguous. Germline CDR1 LNHNV, CDR2 YYDKDF (reference sequence). The length of the CDR3 is 14 residues. Trimming took off 3 bases at V and 0 bases at J, with 5 bases between the two ends. The CDR3 sequence is CATSRAPTNEKLFF. CDR3 coding DNA: TGTGCCACCAGCAGGGCACCAACTAATGAAAAACTGTTTTTT.

This CDR3 is CASSLPGQGSNYGYTF. The DNA for the CDR3 is TGTGCCAGCAGTTTACCCGGACAGGGTTCAAACTATGGCTACACCTTC. This chain links TRBV28 with TRBJ1-2; 8 bases agree with TRBD1. V lost 2 bases and J lost 2; bases outside the gene matches: 7. Germline assignment: CDR1 MDHEN and CDR2 SYDVKM. The CDR3 length is 16 residues.

V and J are TRBV5-1 and TRBJ2-1; TRBD1 matches at 9 bases. The germline V gene has CDR1 SGHRS and CDR2 YFSETQ. This CDR3 has 15 residues. V shed 4 bases, J shed 0 bases, and the junction held 2 bases outside the gene matches. The CDR3 spells CASSPGQGSYNEQFF. For the CDR3, the DNA is TGCGCCAGCAGCCCGGGACAGGGCTCCTACAATGAGCAGTTCTTC.

The genes are TRBV5-1 and TRBJ2-7, with 7 bases that match TRBD1. The germline V gene encodes CDR1 SGHRS and CDR2 YFSETQ. The V segment lost 4 bases and the J segment 5 bases; nucleotides outside the gene matches: 9. The CDR3 contains 14 residues. The CDR3, as DNA: TGCGCCAGCAGCCCGGTAGGGACAGTCGACGAGCAGTACTTC. Protein product: CASSPVGTVDEQYF.

This clone was detected only a few times. The CDR3 sequence is CARADAFF. The CDR3 region has the DNA TGTGCCAGGGCGGATGCTTTCTTT. The genes are TRBV7-9 and TRBJ1-1; D is unresolved. CDR3 length equals 8 residues. V lost 9 bases, J lost 11 bases, and 7 bases lay in between. Germline CDR1 and CDR2: SEHNR and FQNEAQ (reference sequence).

The V and J genes are TRBV7-2 and TRBJ2-7; D gene ambiguous. V was clipped by 2 bases and J by 3 bases, with 11 bases between them. This CDR3 has 14 residues. The germline gives CDR1 SGHTA, CDR2 FQGNSA. CDR3 loop: CASSLIGSNYEQYF. Written as DNA, the CDR3 is TGTGCCAGCAGCTTAATAGGTAGTAACTACGAGCAGTACTTC.

There are a few counts of this clone. The CDR3: CASTTSGHSSYEQYF. CDR3 bases: TGTGCCAGCACCACTTCGGGACACTCCTCCTACGAGCAGTACTTC. The rearrangement uses TRBV28 and TRBJ2-7; tentatively, D is TRBD1 (6 bases). This CDR3 region has 15 residues. CDR1 and CDR2 (germline): MDHEN, SYDVKM. V lost 7 bases and J lost 0, with 16 bases in between.